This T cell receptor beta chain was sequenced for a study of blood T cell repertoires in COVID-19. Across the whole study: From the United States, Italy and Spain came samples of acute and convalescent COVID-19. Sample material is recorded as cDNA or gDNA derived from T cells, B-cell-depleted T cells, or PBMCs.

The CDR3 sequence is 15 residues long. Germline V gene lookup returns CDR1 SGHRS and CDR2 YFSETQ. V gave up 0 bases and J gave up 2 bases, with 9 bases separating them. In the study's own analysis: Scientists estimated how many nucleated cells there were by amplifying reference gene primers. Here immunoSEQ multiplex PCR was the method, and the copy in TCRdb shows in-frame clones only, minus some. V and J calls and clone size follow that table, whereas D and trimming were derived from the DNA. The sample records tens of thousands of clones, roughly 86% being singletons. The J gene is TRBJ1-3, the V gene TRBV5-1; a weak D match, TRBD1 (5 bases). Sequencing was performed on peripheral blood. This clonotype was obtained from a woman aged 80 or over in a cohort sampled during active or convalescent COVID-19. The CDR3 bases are TGCGCCAGCAGCTTGGGGGGCCTTACTGGAAACACCATATATTTT. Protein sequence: CASSLGGLTGNTIYF.